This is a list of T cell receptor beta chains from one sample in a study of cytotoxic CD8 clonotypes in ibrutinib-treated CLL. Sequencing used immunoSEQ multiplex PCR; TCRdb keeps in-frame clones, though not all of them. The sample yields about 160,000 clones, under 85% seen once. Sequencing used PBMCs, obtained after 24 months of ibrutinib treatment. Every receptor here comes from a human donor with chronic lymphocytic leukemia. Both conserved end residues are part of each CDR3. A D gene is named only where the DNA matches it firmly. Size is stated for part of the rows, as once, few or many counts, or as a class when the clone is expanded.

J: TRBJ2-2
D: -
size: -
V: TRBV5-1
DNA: TGCGCCAGCAGCTTGGAATGGGGGCGGACCGGGGAGCTGTTTTTT
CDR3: CASSLEWGRTGELFF

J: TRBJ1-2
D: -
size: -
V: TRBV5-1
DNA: TGCGCCAGCAGCTTGGACTCGCGGAGGTATGGCTACACCTTC
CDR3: CASSLDSRRYGYTF

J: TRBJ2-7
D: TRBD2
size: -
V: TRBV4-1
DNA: TGCGCCAGCAGCCCACCGCCCGGGACTAGCGGGAGGAACGAGCAGTACTTC
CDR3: CASSPPPGTSGRNEQYF

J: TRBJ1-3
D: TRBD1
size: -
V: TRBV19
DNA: TGTGCCAGTTCCGGGACAGGGGGCTCTGGAAACACCATATATTTT
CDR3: CASSGTGGSGNTIYF

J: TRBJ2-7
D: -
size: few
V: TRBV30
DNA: TGTGCCTGGAGTGTGTGGCTAGCCGACCTCAGCTACGAGCAGTACTTC
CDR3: CAWSVWLADLSYEQYF

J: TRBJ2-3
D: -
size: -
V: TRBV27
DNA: TGTGCCAGCAGTCACCCCCGGACAGATACGCAGTATTTT
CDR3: CASSHPRTDTQYF

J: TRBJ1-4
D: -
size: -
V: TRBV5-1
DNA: TGCGCCAGCAGCTTGGTAGGGAACGGCGCTAATGAAAAACTGTTTTTT
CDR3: CASSLVGNGANEKLFF

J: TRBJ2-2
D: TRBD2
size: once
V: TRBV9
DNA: TGTGCCAGCAGCGTAGTTCTAGCGGGAGTCGCCGGGGAGCTGTTTTTT
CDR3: CASSVVLAGVAGELFF

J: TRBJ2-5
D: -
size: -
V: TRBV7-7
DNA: TGTGCTAGCAGCTTTTCCAGCGGAGAGACCCAGTACTTC
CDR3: CASSFSSGETQYF

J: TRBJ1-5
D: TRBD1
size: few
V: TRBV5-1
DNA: TGCGCCAGCAGCCCCGGATCCACGACAGGGCAGCCCCAGCATTTT
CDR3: CASSPGSTTGQPQHF

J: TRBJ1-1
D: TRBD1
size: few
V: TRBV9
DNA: TGTGCCAGCAGCGGGGGGACAGGGGCAGACACTGAAGCTTTCTTT
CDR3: CASSGGTGADTEAFF

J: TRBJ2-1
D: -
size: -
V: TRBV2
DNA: TGTGCCAGCAGTGAAGGCATACTAGCTTCCGGCGCCTACAATGAGCAGTTCTTC
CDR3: CASSEGILASGAYNEQFF

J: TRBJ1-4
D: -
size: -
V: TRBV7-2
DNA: TGTGCCAGCAGCTGGACAGCAACTAATGAAAAACTGTTTTTT
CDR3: CASSWTATNEKLFF

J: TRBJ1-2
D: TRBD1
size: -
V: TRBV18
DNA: TGTGCCAGCTCACCCAGTCTCGGGACAGACCCCTATGGCTACACCTTC
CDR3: CASSPSLGTDPYGYTF

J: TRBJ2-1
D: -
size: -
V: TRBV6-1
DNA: TGTGCCAGCCACAACTGGGATGAGCAGTTCTTC
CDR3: CASHNWDEQFF

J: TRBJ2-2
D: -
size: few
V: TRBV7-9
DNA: TGTGCCAGCAGCCCGGTCCGGAGCACCGGGGAGCTGTTTTTT
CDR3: CASSPVRSTGELFF

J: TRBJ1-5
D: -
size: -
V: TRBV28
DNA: TGTGCCAGCAGTTCCGGGGGCATTCAGCCCCAGCATTTT
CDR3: CASSSGGIQPQHF

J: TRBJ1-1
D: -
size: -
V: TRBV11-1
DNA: TGTGCCAGCAGCTTAGTGCAGCCTAACACTGAAGCTTTCTTT
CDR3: CASSLVQPNTEAFF

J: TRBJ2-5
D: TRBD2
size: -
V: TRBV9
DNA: TGTGCCAGCAGCGTAGGGCCGGGAGGTCGACAAGAGACCCAGTACTTC
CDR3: CASSVGPGGRQETQYF

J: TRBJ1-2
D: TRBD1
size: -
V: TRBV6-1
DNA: TGTGCCAGCAGGCAGGGGGGAACCTATGGCTACACCTTC
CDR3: CASRQGGTYGYTF

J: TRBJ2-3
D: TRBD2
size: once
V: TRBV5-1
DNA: TGCGCCAGCAGCAGGGGGACTAGCGGGAGAAGGGGCACAGATACGCAGTATTTT
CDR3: CASSRGTSGRRGTDTQYF

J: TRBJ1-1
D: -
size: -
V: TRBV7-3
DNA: TGTGCCAGCAGCCCCCGGGGGGGAGGGCTGAACACTGAAGCTTTCTTT
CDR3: CASSPRGGGLNTEAFF

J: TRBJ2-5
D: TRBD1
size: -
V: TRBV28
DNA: TGTGCCAGCAGTTTGGCGGGACAGGGCCAAGAGACCCAGTACTTC
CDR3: CASSLAGQGQETQYF

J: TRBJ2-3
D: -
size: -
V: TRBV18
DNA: TGTGCCAGCTCCAACCAGGGTGGCACAGATACGCAGTATTTT
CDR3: CASSNQGGTDTQYF

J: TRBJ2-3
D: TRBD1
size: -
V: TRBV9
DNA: TGTGCCAGCAGCCGACAGGGAGATACGCAGTATTTT
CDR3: CASSRQGDTQYF

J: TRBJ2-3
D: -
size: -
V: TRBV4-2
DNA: TGTGCCAGCAGCCAAGAAATTAGAATCGGAGATACGCAGTATTTT
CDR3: CASSQEIRIGDTQYF

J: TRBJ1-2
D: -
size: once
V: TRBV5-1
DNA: TGCGCCAGCAGCCCGGACACCCTTAACTATGGCTACACCTTC
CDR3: CASSPDTLNYGYTF

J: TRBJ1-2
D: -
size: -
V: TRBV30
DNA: TGTGCCTGGAGGGATCTACAGGGAGCAGTGGGAACTGGCTACACCTTC
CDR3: CAWRDLQGAVGTGYTF

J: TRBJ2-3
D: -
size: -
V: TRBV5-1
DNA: TGCGCCAGCAGCTTGGGTCGGACAGATACGCAGTATTTT
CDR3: CASSLGRTDTQYF

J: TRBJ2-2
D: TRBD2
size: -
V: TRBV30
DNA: TGTGCCTCCTCGAGGCGGGGGGGGAACACCGGGGAGCTGTTTTTT
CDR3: CASSRRGGNTGELFF

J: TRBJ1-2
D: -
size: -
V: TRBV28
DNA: TGTGCCACATCAGGGTTCTATGGCTACACCTTC
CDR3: CATSGFYGYTF

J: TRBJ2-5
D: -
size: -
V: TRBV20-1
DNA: TGCAGTGCTAGAGATCGTGAGACCCAGTACTTC
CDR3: CSARDRETQYF

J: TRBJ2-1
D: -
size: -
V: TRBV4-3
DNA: TGCGCCAGCAGCCAAGACCACAGGGGGGGGTGGAATGAGCAGTTCTTC
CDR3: CASSQDHRGGWNEQFF

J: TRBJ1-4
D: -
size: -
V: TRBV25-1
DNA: TGTGCCAGCAGTGAATTTGGGGGAGGTGAAAAACTGTTTTTT
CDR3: CASSEFGGGEKLFF

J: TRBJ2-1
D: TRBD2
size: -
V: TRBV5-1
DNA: TGCGCCAGCAGCTTGAATCCAGCGGGGGGAATCAATGAGCAGTTCTTC
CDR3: CASSLNPAGGINEQFF

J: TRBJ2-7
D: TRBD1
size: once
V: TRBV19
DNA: TGTGCCAGTAGAACCGGGACAGGAAGCTCCTACGAGCAGTACTTC
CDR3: CASRTGTGSSYEQYF

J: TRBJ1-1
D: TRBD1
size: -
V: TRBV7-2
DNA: TGTGCCAGCAACCACCGGGACAGGGACACTGAAGCTTTCTTT
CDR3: CASNHRDRDTEAFF

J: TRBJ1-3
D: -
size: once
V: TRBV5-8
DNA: TGTGCCAGCAGCACCTTTACCAGGGGAAACACCATATATTTT
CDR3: CASSTFTRGNTIYF

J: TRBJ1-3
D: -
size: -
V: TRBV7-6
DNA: TGTGCCAGCAGCCCCTACAGGGACATATCTGGAAACACCATATATTTT
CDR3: CASSPYRDISGNTIYF

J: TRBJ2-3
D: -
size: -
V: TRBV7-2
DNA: TGTGCCAGCAGCTTAACCTCCCCAGGGGTCGGGTTAACCACAGATACGCAGTATTTT
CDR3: CASSLTSPGVGLTTDTQYF

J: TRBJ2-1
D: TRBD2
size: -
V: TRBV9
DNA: TGTGCCAGCAGCGTCACTAGCGGGAGGGCCGTCTTCTACAATGAGCAGTTCTTC
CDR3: CASSVTSGRAVFYNEQFF